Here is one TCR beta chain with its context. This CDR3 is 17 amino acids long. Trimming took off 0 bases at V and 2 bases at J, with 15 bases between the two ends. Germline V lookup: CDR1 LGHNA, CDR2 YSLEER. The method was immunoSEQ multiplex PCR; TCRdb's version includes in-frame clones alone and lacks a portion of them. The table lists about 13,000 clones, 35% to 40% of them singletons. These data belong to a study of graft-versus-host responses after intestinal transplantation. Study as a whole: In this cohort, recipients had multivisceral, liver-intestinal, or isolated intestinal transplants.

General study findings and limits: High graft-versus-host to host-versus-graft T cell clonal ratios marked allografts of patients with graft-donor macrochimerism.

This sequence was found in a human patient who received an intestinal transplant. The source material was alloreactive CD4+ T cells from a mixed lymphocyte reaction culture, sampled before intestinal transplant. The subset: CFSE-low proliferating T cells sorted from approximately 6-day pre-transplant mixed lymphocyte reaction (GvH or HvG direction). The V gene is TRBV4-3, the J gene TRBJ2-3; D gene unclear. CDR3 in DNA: TGCGCCAGCAGCCAAGAACTACTGGGTGCCCCCACAGATACGCAGTATTTT. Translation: CASSQELLGAPTDTQYF.